Sequencing of this T cell receptor beta chain was carried out in a study of shared clonotypes between healthy human individuals. Measured with immunoSEQ multiplex PCR; TCRdb has only the in-frame clones, and not every one. There are 2.3 million or so clones in the sample; 90% to 95% occur only once, and 0.35% to 0.5% lies in the top ten. This CDR3 has 15 amino acids. Trimming pared 0 bases from V and 0 bases from J, leaving 7 bases between. The germline V gene has CDR1 SGHRS and CDR2 YFSETQ. Donors comprised only Caucasian adults living in Nashville, Tennessee. Remarks on this clone: Other DNA sequences in the same sample also yield this CDR3.

This TCR was recovered from a man aged 18 to 29 in good health. Some clones in this sample may be carry-over from other donors' samples. Sequencing was carried out using naive CD4+ T cells from PBMCs. Subset here: CD45RA+ positively selected. V and J are TRBV5-1 and TRBJ1-3; D uncertain. Written as DNA, the CDR3 is TGCGCCAGCAGCTTGGAGGCCAGCTCTGGAAACACCATATATTTT. Protein product: CASSLEASSGNTIYF.